Listed below are T cell receptor beta chains from one sample, sequenced in a study of radiation and T cells in renal cell carcinoma. Sequencing was performed with immunoSEQ multiplex PCR; in TCRdb, only in-frame clones are kept and a portion is missing. The data hold about 150,000 clones, with around 88% observed a single time. Here the sequenced sample was blood, taken from a patient whose treatment included radiotherapy and nephrectomy. These receptors came from a woman between 50 and 59 years old with renal cell carcinoma. The conserved cysteine and the conserved F or W are not part of the CDR3 here.

v_call: TRBV9
j_call: TRBJ2-5
cdr3_aa: ASSPTSGSYQETQY

v_call: TRBV11-2
j_call: TRBJ2-1
cdr3_aa: ASSLTSGLYEQF

v_call: TRBV30
j_call: TRBJ2-5
cdr3_aa: AWSYGGANIQETQY

v_call: TRBV5-1
j_call: TRBJ2-1
cdr3_aa: ASSLGGQNNEQF

v_call: TRBV7-7
j_call: TRBJ2-5
cdr3_aa: ASSLVRESGSTQY

v_call: TRBV7-2
j_call: TRBJ2-3
cdr3_aa: ASSLEQRGGTDTQY

v_call: TRBV7-3
j_call: TRBJ2-2
cdr3_aa: ASIIGAGELF

v_call: TRBV27
j_call: TRBJ2-7
cdr3_aa: ASGAAGGRVYEQY

v_call: TRBV19
j_call: TRBJ1-6
cdr3_aa: ASSVQGLGNSPLH

v_call: TRBV28
j_call: TRBJ1-5
cdr3_aa: ASRKQGRQPQH

v_call: TRBV7-2
j_call: TRBJ2-5
cdr3_aa: ASSLSRDETQY

v_call: TRBV5-1
j_call: TRBJ1-1
cdr3_aa: ASSLGDSANTEAF

v_call: TRBV4-3
j_call: TRBJ1-1
cdr3_aa: ASSQGQRGGAF

v_call: TRBV10-1
j_call: TRBJ2-7
cdr3_aa: ASSRAAGGYEQY

v_call: TRBV6-5
j_call: TRBJ2-7
cdr3_aa: ASSYSTSSYEQY

v_call: TRBV19
j_call: TRBJ1-1
cdr3_aa: ASTPAPYTEAF

v_call: TRBV19
j_call: TRBJ2-5
cdr3_aa: ASSILGRGPETQY

v_call: TRBV6-1
j_call: TRBJ2-5
cdr3_aa: ASKGHQGQETQY

v_call: TRBV2
j_call: TRBJ1-5
cdr3_aa: ASNIGGNQPQH

v_call: TRBV9
j_call: TRBJ2-5
cdr3_aa: ASSVAGGGGIQETQY

v_call: TRBV6-5
j_call: TRBJ1-2
cdr3_aa: ASSYAVTTGTYGYT

v_call: TRBV11-2
j_call: TRBJ1-3
cdr3_aa: ASSLGSVGNTIY

v_call: TRBV7-2
j_call: TRBJ1-5
cdr3_aa: ASRAPYQPQH

v_call: TRBV7-6
j_call: TRBJ2-1
cdr3_aa: ASSLAPRGAYNEQF

v_call: TRBV5-1
j_call: TRBJ1-1
cdr3_aa: ASSGQTNTEAF

v_call: TRBV4-3
j_call: TRBJ2-1
cdr3_aa: ASSQEHRGPEQF

v_call: TRBV4-3
j_call: -
cdr3_aa: ASSLYHSGSSYEQY

v_call: TRBV9
j_call: TRBJ1-4
cdr3_aa: ASSVGAATNEKLF

v_call: TRBV5-1
j_call: TRBJ1-1
cdr3_aa: ASSLYTGNTEAF

v_call: TRBV6-1
j_call: TRBJ2-4
cdr3_aa: ASSEAPRSGSPY

v_call: TRBV9
j_call: TRBJ2-1
cdr3_aa: ASSVGVSYNEQF

v_call: TRBV27
j_call: TRBJ2-1
cdr3_aa: ASRSNTGGSYNEQF

v_call: TRBV9
j_call: TRBJ1-2
cdr3_aa: ASSGAGGYT

v_call: TRBV5-1
j_call: TRBJ2-5
cdr3_aa: ASSLAREYQETQY

v_call: TRBV7-8
j_call: TRBJ2-6
cdr3_aa: ASSPRQGGAT

v_call: TRBV6-5
j_call: TRBJ2-7
cdr3_aa: ASRGGPSYEQY

v_call: TRBV4-1
j_call: TRBJ2-1
cdr3_aa: ASSPTQVNNEQF

v_call: TRBV5-6
j_call: TRBJ2-7
cdr3_aa: ASSGRDPPTGEQY